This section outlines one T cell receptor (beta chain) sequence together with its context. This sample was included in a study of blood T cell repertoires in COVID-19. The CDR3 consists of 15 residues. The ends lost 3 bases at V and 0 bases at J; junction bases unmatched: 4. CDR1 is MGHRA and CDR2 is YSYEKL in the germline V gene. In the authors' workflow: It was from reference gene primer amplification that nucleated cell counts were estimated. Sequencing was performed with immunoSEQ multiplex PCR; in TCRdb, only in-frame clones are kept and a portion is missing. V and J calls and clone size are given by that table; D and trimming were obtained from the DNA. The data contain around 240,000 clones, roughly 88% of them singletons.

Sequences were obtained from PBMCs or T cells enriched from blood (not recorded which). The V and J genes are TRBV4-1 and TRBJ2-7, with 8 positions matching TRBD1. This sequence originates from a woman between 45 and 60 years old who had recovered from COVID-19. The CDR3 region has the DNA TGCGCCAGCAGCCACCGGGACAGGAGCTCCTACGAGCAGTACTTC. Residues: CASSHRDRSSYEQYF.